A selection of T cell receptor beta chains follows, all from one sample in a study of blood T cell repertoires in COVID-19. The method was immunoSEQ multiplex PCR; TCRdb's version includes in-frame clones alone and lacks a portion of them. Among roughly 200,000 clones, over 75% were seen once, and the ten largest hold approximately 7.9%. Sequenced input: peripheral blood. The source is a woman of 80 years or more with acute or convalescent COVID-19. Both conserved end residues are part of each CDR3. The D gene is left open where the match is weak. The size of a clone is reported for some rows only, either as once, few or many, or as a class for expanded clones.

DNA: TGTGCCAGCAGTTTACTTTCAGGGAGCAATCAGCCCCAGCATTTT
CDR3: CASSLLSGSNQPQHF
length: 15
D: NA
J: TRBJ1-5
V: TRBV27
size: NA

DNA: TGTGCCAGCAGCGGTCTAGCGGGGGGCACAGATACGCAGTATTTT
CDR3: CASSGLAGGTDTQYF
length: 15
D: TRBD2
J: TRBJ2-3
V: TRBV3-1/TRBV3-2
size: NA

DNA: TGTGCCAGCACCCCGGACAGGTTCTCTGGAAACACCATATATTTT
CDR3: CASTPDRFSGNTIYF
length: 15
D: TRBD1
J: TRBJ1-3
V: TRBV7-2
size: NA

DNA: TGTGCCAGCAAACCGACAGGGCCCGACGAGCAGTACTTC
CDR3: CASKPTGPDEQYF
length: 13
D: TRBD1
J: TRBJ2-7
V: TRBV19
size: few

DNA: TGCGCCAGCAGCTTGGCACTAGGTATAGAGACCCAGTACTTC
CDR3: CASSLALGIETQYF
length: 14
D: NA
J: TRBJ2-5
V: TRBV5-1
size: NA

DNA: TGTGCCAGCAGCCCCCGCGAGGGTACGGAAAAACTGTTTTTT
CDR3: CASSPREGTEKLFF
length: 14
D: NA
J: TRBJ1-4
V: TRBV7-9
size: NA

DNA: TGTGCCAGCAGCTTAGCGGGAGATCAAGGCGGAAACACCATATATTTT
CDR3: CASSLAGDQGGNTIYF
length: 16
D: NA
J: TRBJ1-3
V: TRBV7-9
size: NA

DNA: TGTGCCAGTAGTACCCAGGGTAAAGGGGGCTATGGCTACACCTTC
CDR3: CASSTQGKGGYGYTF
length: 15
D: NA
J: TRBJ1-2
V: TRBV19
size: few

DNA: TGTGCCAGTAGTAGACAGGTTGGAGAGACCCAGTACTTC
CDR3: CASSRQVGETQYF
length: 13
D: NA
J: TRBJ2-5
V: TRBV19
size: NA

DNA: TGTGCCAGCAGCTTGGTGGGAGGCCAATCTTCGAACACCGGGGAGCTGTTTTTT
CDR3: CASSLVGGQSSNTGELFF
length: 18
D: NA
J: TRBJ2-2
V: TRBV5-5
size: NA

DNA: TGTGCCAGCACCCCCAGGGGAAACAATCAGCCCCAGCATTTT
CDR3: CASTPRGNNQPQHF
length: 14
D: NA
J: TRBJ1-5
V: TRBV6-5
size: NA

DNA: TGTGCCAGTAGTAGGGGACAGGACGGGCGGCCCCAGCATTTT
CDR3: CASSRGQDGRPQHF
length: 14
D: TRBD1
J: TRBJ1-5
V: TRBV19
size: NA

DNA: TGTGCCAGCAGTTTCCGGACAGGTTATAATTCACCCCTCCACTTT
CDR3: CASSFRTGYNSPLHF
length: 15
D: TRBD1
J: TRBJ1-6
V: TRBV28
size: NA

DNA: TGTGCCAGCAATAAACTCGGACAGGATATAGGGTACGAGCAGTACTTC
CDR3: CASNKLGQDIGYEQYF
length: 16
D: TRBD1
J: TRBJ2-7
V: TRBV6-6
size: NA

DNA: TGTGCCAGCAGTTTATCAGGCGCCACAGGGGATTCTTACGAGCAGTACTTC
CDR3: CASSLSGATGDSYEQYF
length: 17
D: TRBD1
J: TRBJ2-7
V: TRBV27
size: NA

DNA: TGCGCCAGCAGCCAACAAGAGGGAACTAATGAAAAACTGTTTTTT
CDR3: CASSQQEGTNEKLFF
length: 15
D: NA
J: TRBJ1-4
V: TRBV4-1
size: NA

DNA: TGTGCCAGCAGCTTACTCGCAGGGGCAGGGACTGAAGCTTTCTTT
CDR3: CASSLLAGAGTEAFF
length: 15
D: NA
J: TRBJ1-1
V: TRBV7-9
size: NA

DNA: TGTGCCAGCAGCTCAGACTCGGTCGAGCAGTACTTC
CDR3: CASSSDSVEQYF
length: 12
D: NA
J: TRBJ2-7
V: TRBV5-4
size: NA

DNA: TGTGCCAGCAGCCCCCGGGGGTTGGAGACCCAGTACTTC
CDR3: CASSPRGLETQYF
length: 13
D: NA
J: TRBJ2-5
V: TRBV9
size: NA

DNA: TGTGCCAGCCATATCCGGGACAGAAGGGATCAGCCCCAGCATTTT
CDR3: CASHIRDRRDQPQHF
length: 15
D: TRBD1
J: TRBJ1-5
V: TRBV19
size: NA

DNA: TGTGCCAGCAGCCTCCGGGAAACTGGAAACACCATATATTTT
CDR3: CASSLRETGNTIYF
length: 14
D: NA
J: TRBJ1-3
V: TRBV5-4
size: NA

DNA: TGTGCCTGGAGTCGGACAGCTAGCAATCAGCCCCAGCATTTT
CDR3: CAWSRTASNQPQHF
length: 14
D: NA
J: TRBJ1-5
V: TRBV30
size: NA

DNA: TGTGCCAGCAGCGTAGGGGGACTGAACACCGGGGAGCTGTTTTTT
CDR3: CASSVGGLNTGELFF
length: 15
D: NA
J: TRBJ2-2
V: TRBV9
size: NA

DNA: TGTGCCAGCAGTTGGGGACAGGGTCAGCCCCAGCATTTT
CDR3: CASSWGQGQPQHF
length: 13
D: TRBD1
J: TRBJ1-5
V: TRBV12-3/TRBV12-4
size: NA

DNA: TGTGCCAGCAGCTACTACGCTGGCTACGAGCAGTACTTC
CDR3: CASSYYAGYEQYF
length: 13
D: NA
J: TRBJ2-7
V: TRBV7-8
size: NA

DNA: TGCAGTGCTACGTTGGGGCCTGAAGCTTTCTTT
CDR3: CSATLGPEAFF
length: 11
D: NA
J: TRBJ1-1
V: TRBV20-1
size: NA

DNA: TGTGCCATCGGGGGGGAGACAGTTTTCTATGGCTACACCTTC
CDR3: CAIGGETVFYGYTF
length: 14
D: NA
J: TRBJ1-2
V: TRBV10-3
size: NA

DNA: TGTGCCACTGGGGGGGCCTACAATGAGCAGTTCTTC
CDR3: CATGGAYNEQFF
length: 12
D: TRBD2
J: TRBJ2-1
V: TRBV11-2
size: NA

DNA: TGTGCCAGCAGCGTAGAAGGGACAGGGATTTGGGAAAAACTGTTTTTT
CDR3: CASSVEGTGIWEKLFF
length: 16
D: TRBD1
J: TRBJ1-4
V: TRBV9
size: NA

DNA: TGTGCCAGCAGCCTAGACAGTTCTTATGGCTACACCTTC
CDR3: CASSLDSSYGYTF
length: 13
D: NA
J: TRBJ1-2
V: TRBV7-9
size: NA

DNA: TGCAGCGTTATCCGGAACACTGAAGCTTTCTTT
CDR3: CSVIRNTEAFF
length: 11
D: NA
J: TRBJ1-1
V: TRBV29-1
size: NA

DNA: TGTGCCAGCAGCGTAGATCCGGGAACCATGAACACTGAAGCTTTCTTT
CDR3: CASSVDPGTMNTEAFF
length: 16
D: NA
J: TRBJ1-1
V: TRBV9
size: NA

DNA: TGTGCCAGCATCAGCGGGGGGGCCGGGGAGACCCAGTACTTC
CDR3: CASISGGAGETQYF
length: 14
D: TRBD2
J: TRBJ2-5
V: TRBV2
size: NA

DNA: TGTGCCAGCAGCCCCCTCGACAGGGGTGAGCAGTTCTTC
CDR3: CASSPLDRGEQFF
length: 13
D: TRBD1
J: TRBJ2-1
V: TRBV7-2
size: NA

DNA: TGCGCCAGCAGCTTCACAGGGGGCGTGGAGACCCAGTACTTC
CDR3: CASSFTGGVETQYF
length: 14
D: TRBD1
J: TRBJ2-5
V: TRBV5-1
size: NA

DNA: TGTGCCAGCGTTCAAGACAGGGGTGGTGATACGCAGTATTTT
CDR3: CASVQDRGGDTQYF
length: 14
D: TRBD1
J: TRBJ2-3
V: TRBV6-5
size: NA

DNA: TGTGCCAGTGGCGGGGGGGGCCAAGAGACCCAGTACTTC
CDR3: CASGGGGQETQYF
length: 13
D: TRBD2
J: TRBJ2-5
V: TRBV19
size: NA

DNA: TGTGCCACCAGTGATTCCCAGGGAAAAAGCAATCAGCCCCAGCATTTT
CDR3: CATSDSQGKSNQPQHF
length: 16
D: NA
J: TRBJ1-5
V: TRBV24-1
size: NA

DNA: TGTGCCAGCAGCCAAGATATCCCTACGGATGGCTACACCTTC
CDR3: CASSQDIPTDGYTF
length: 14
D: NA
J: TRBJ1-2
V: TRBV3-1/TRBV3-2
size: NA

DNA: TGCGCCAGCAGTGAAGTTCCGGGGGGGAGGAGCACCGGGGAGCTGTTTTTT
CDR3: CASSEVPGGRSTGELFF
length: 17
D: TRBD2
J: TRBJ2-2
V: TRBV10-1
size: NA

DNA: TGTGCCAGCAGCAAAAGGGGAGGAGGGCATCAGCCCCAGCATTTT
CDR3: CASSKRGGGHQPQHF
length: 15
D: NA
J: TRBJ1-5
V: TRBV21-1
size: once

DNA: TGCGCCAGCAGCTTGGGGAAGGGGTCTTTCTTT
CDR3: CASSLGKGSFF
length: 11
D: NA
J: TRBJ1-1
V: TRBV5-1
size: NA